Detailed here is one TCR beta chain. Its antigen is undetermined. This entry belongs to a study of T cells in localized non-small cell lung cancer. Findings and caveats of the study: Detection in adjacent lung was observed for a median approximately 53 of the top 100 tumor clones.

Trimming stripped 6 bases from V and 2 bases from J, with 8 bases between. CDR3 length equals 13 residues. Germline V gene data show CDR1 as MNHEY and CDR2 as SVGAGI. Profiled with immunoSEQ multiplex PCR; TCRdb holds only in-frame clones, not every one. The sample yields around 100,000 clones, approximately 90% seen once. This specimen consisted of peripheral blood, obtained before any cancer treatment. The receptor's source is a man aged 40 to 70 with stage I squamous cell lung carcinoma. The chain carries TRBV6-5 and TRBJ1-3; D gene unclear. CDR3 DNA: TGTGCCAGCAGCCCTATCCCTGGAAACACCATATATTTT. Translated: CASSPIPGNTIYF.